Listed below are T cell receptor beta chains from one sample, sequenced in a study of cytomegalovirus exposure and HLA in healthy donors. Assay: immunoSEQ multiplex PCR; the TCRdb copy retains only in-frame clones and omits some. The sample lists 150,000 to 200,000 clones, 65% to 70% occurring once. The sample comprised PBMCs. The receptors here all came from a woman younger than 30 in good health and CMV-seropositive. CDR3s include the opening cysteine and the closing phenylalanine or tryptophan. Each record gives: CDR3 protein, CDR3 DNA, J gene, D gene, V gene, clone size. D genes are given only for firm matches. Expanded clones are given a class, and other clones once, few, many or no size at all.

CDR3: CATSKGQGYSPLHF; DNA: TGTGCCACCAGCAAGGGACAGGGCTATTCACCCCTCCACTTT; J: TRBJ1-6; D: TRBD1; V: TRBV15; size: few
CDR3: CAWMAGTGIYNGQFF; DNA: TGTGCCTGGATGGCCGGGACAGGGATCTACAATGGGCAGTTCTTC; J: TRBJ2-1; D: TRBD1; V: TRBV30; size: NA
CDR3: CASSLGVAGPYEQYF; DNA: TGCGCCAGCAGCTTGGGAGTAGCGGGGCCCTACGAGCAGTACTTC; J: TRBJ2-7; D: TRBD2; V: TRBV5-1; size: NA
CDR3: CASSTGGGTEAFF; DNA: TGTGCCAGCAGCACCGGGGGGGGCACTGAAGCTTTCTTT; J: TRBJ1-1; D: NA; V: TRBV9; size: NA
CDR3: CASSIHSGTPSYNEQFF; DNA: TGTGCCAGCAGCATCCACTCCGGGACTCCGTCCTACAATGAGCAGTTCTTC; J: TRBJ2-1; D: NA; V: TRBV21-1; size: NA
CDR3: CASSFMPGQGNTEAFF; DNA: TGTGCCAGCAGCTTCATGCCGGGACAGGGGAACACTGAAGCTTTCTTT; J: TRBJ1-1; D: TRBD1; V: TRBV5-8; size: NA
CDR3: CASSLATGEIPNYGYTF; DNA: TGTGCCAGCAGCTTGGCGACAGGAGAGATACCTAACTATGGCTACACCTTC; J: TRBJ1-2; D: NA; V: TRBV7-9; size: NA
CDR3: CASSSSSTNEKLFF; DNA: TGCGCCAGCAGCTCTTCGTCAACTAATGAAAAACTGTTTTTT; J: TRBJ1-4; D: NA; V: TRBV5-1; size: NA
CDR3: CASSSQFYNEQFF; DNA: TGTGCCAGCAGTTCCCAATTCTACAATGAGCAGTTCTTC; J: TRBJ2-1; D: NA; V: TRBV27; size: few
CDR3: CASSPSRGGKGTEAFF; DNA: TGTGCCAGCTCACCCTCTAGAGGGGGCAAGGGCACTGAAGCTTTCTTT; J: TRBJ1-1; D: TRBD1; V: TRBV18; size: few
CDR3: CASSPLPGEAFF; DNA: TGTGCCAGCAGCCCCCTACCGGGTGAAGCTTTCTTT; J: TRBJ1-1; D: NA; V: TRBV11-2; size: NA
CDR3: CASSWGQPEYEQYF; DNA: TGCGCCAGCAGCTGGGGACAGCCAGAATACGAGCAGTACTTC; J: TRBJ2-7; D: TRBD1; V: TRBV5-1; size: NA